These 11 T cell receptor beta chains share one sample of origin, sequenced in a study of blood T cell repertoires in COVID-19. The protocol was immunoSEQ multiplex PCR, while the TCRdb copy is restricted to in-frame clones and leaves out a portion. The sample includes about 400,000 clones, 85% to 90% of them seen just once. The sequenced material came from PBMCs or T cells enriched from blood (not recorded which). These receptors came from a woman aged 25 to 45 who had recovered from COVID-19.

This chain connects TRBV6-5 to TRBJ1-1, with D possibly TRBD1 on 6 matching bases. The V gene lost 2 bases and the J gene lost 2 bases, with 12 bases spanning the gap. Germline V CDR1 and CDR2: MNHEY, SVGAGI. This CDR3 has 15 amino acids. CDR3 in amino acids: CASSYAVQGNTEAFF. The CDR3 DNA sequence: TGTGCCAGCAGTTACGCTGTACAGGGCAACACTGAAGCTTTCTTT.

The V gene is TRBV11-3, the J gene TRBJ2-1, with 11 bases matching TRBD2. Looked up from germline, CDR1 is SGHNT and CDR2 is YENEEA. The CDR3 has 18 residues. The V segment lost 1 base and the J segment 0 bases; nucleotides outside the gene matches: 5. The CDR3 is CASSLGSSGRSSYNEQFF. For the CDR3, the DNA is TGTGCCAGCAGCTTAGGTTCTAGCGGGAGGAGCTCCTACAATGAGCAGTTCTTC.

The V gene is TRBV7-2, the J gene TRBJ1-5; 9 bases line up with TRBD1. CDR3 size: 15 residues. Germline loops: CDR1 SGHTA, CDR2 FQGNSA. J lost 2 bases, V lost 11 bases, and 10 bases had no gene match. In nucleotides, the CDR3 is TGTGCCTCCAGGGACAGGGAAGGGGGCAATCAGCCCCAGCATTTT. Amino acid sequence: CASRDREGGNQPQHF.

V gene TRBV10-3 combines with J gene TRBJ2-1; 9 bases fit TRBD1. This CDR3 is 13 amino acids long. J gave up 9 bases and V 4 bases, and 4 bases lay outside the gene matches. Germline loops: CDR1 ENHRY, CDR2 SYGVKD. The CDR3 loop reads CAISGDREGEQFF. In DNA form, the CDR3 reads TGTGCCATCAGTGGGGACAGGGAGGGTGAGCAGTTCTTC.

The CDR3 DNA reads TGTGCCAGCAGCCAATATCCTAGCGGGGGAACAGATACGCAGTATTTT. It encodes CASSQYPSGGTDTQYF. The V and J genes are TRBV14 and TRBJ2-3, with TRBD2 matching 10 bases. Trimming at V came to 2 bases and at J to 3 bases, leaving 5 bases not matched to a gene. The germline CDR1 and CDR2 sequences are SGHDN and FVKESK. The CDR3 totals 16 residues.

The chain combines TRBV7-7 with TRBJ2-2; 9 bases align to TRBD1. CDR1 is SSHAT, CDR2 FNYEAQ, per germline (reference sequence). The CDR3 length is 15 residues. CDR3 DNA: TGTGCTAGCCCCCCCACAGGGGGCCGCACCGGGGAGCTGTTTTTT. Its translation is CASPPTGGRTGELFF.

The rearrangement uses TRBV7-2 and TRBJ1-6; D not resolved. Per germline, CDR1 SGHTA and CDR2 FQGNSA. V was trimmed by 5 bases and J by 8 bases, leaving 13 bases between them. CDR3 length equals 14 residues. The CDR3 loop reads CASSPTWSDSPLHF. Written as DNA, the CDR3 is TGTGCCAGCAGCCCCACGTGGTCGGATTCACCCCTCCACTTT. Drawing the rest from reference TRBV7-2 and TRBJ1-6, the complete variable domain is GAGVSQSPSNKVTEKGKDVELRCDPISGHTALYWYRQSLGQGLEFLIYFQGNSAPDKSGLPSDRFSAERTGGSVSTLTIQRTQQEDSAVYLCASSPTWSDSPLHFGNGTRLTVT.

This chain links TRBV29-1 with TRBJ2-1, with D tentatively TRBD2 (6 bases). Germline V gene data show CDR1 as SQVTM and CDR2 as ANQGSEA. The germline V and J ends were trimmed by 1 base and 4 bases, with 8 bases remaining between them. This CDR3 is built from 13 residues. The CDR3 protein is CSVEVAEYNEQFF. The DNA of the CDR3 is TGCAGCGTTGAAGTAGCGGAATACAATGAGCAGTTCTTC.

The rearrangement joins TRBV28 to TRBJ1-4; 8 nucleotides line up with TRBD1. V dropped 5 bases and J dropped 5; count of bases not matched to a gene: 4. The CDR3 spans 14 residues. The germline V gene has CDR1 MDHEN and CDR2 SYDVKM. The CDR3 loop reads CASSNQGANEKLFF. The CDR3 DNA follows: TGTGCCAGCAGTAACCAGGGGGCGAATGAAAAACTGTTTTTT.

V gene TRBV27 combines with J gene TRBJ2-1; 7 bases align to TRBD1. The V gene's germline CDR1 is MNHEY and CDR2 SMNVEV (reference sequence). Trimming cost V 4 bases and J 0 bases; bases outside gene matches: 12. The CDR3 is 18 residues long. CDR3 residues: CASSSGGPGPYSYNEQFF. Here the CDR3 DNA reads TGTGCCAGCAGTTCAGGGGGTCCGGGACCCTACTCCTACAATGAGCAGTTCTTC.

The chain couples TRBV10-3 to TRBJ1-2; D ambiguous. The CDR3 runs 11 residues. V lost 3 bases and J lost 5, with 4 bases in between. Germline loops: CDR1 ENHRY, CDR2 SYGVKD. CDR3 region: CAISEQYGYTF. The CDR3 DNA follows: TGTGCCATCAGTGAACAGTATGGCTACACCTTC.